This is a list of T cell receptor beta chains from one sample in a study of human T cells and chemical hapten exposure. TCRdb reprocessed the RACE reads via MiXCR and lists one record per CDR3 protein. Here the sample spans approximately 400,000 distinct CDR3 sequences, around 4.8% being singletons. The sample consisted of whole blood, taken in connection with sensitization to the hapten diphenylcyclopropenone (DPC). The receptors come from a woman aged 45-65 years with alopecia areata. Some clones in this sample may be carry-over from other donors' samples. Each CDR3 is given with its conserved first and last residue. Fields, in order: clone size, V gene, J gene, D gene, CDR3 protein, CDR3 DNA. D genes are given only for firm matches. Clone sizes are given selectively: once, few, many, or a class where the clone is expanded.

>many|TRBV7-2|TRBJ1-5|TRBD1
CASSTRTGHNQPQHF
TGTGCCAGCAGCACTAGGACAGGCCACAATCAGCCCCAGCATTTT
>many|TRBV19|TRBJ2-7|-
CASSTGSREQYF
TGTGCCAGTTCGACAGGCTCCCGGGAGCAGTACTTC
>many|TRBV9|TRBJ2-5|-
CASSAPPGETQYF
TGTGCCAGCAGCGCCCCCCCCGGGGAGACCCAGTACTTC
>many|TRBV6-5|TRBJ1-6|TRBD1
CASSHQPGQFNSPLHF
TGTGCCAGCAGCCACCAACCGGGACAGTTCAATTCACCCCTCCACTTT
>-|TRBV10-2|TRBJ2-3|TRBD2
CASKLAGPGTDTQYF
TGCGCCAGCAAACTAGCGGGACCGGGCACAGATACGCAGTATTTT
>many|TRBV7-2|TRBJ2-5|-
CASSLSSDPQETQYF
TGTGCCAGCAGCTTGAGCAGCGACCCCCAAGAGACCCAGTACTTC
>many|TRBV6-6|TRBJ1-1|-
CASSPIPEAFF
TGTGCCAGCAGTCCCATACCCGAAGCTTTCTTT
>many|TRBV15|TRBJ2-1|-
CATSRPSFRHEQFF
TGTGCCACCAGCCGCCCCAGTTTTCGCCATGAGCAGTTCTTC
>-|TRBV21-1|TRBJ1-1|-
CASSPPRMVTEAFF
TGTGCCAGCAGCCCCCCAAGGATGGTCACTGAAGCTTTCTTT
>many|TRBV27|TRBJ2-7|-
CASSSARAKEQYF
TGTGCCAGCAGTTCCGCCAGGGCCAAAGAGCAGTACTTC